The 22 T cell receptor beta chains below all came from one sample that was sequenced in a study of blood T cell repertoires in COVID-19. The data were produced by immunoSEQ multiplex PCR, yet TCRdb's version contains in-frame clones alone and is incomplete. Of tens of thousands of clones listed, 75% to 90% are singletons. Sequencing was performed on peripheral blood. These receptors originate from a man aged 50-59 years with active COVID-19.

The CDR3 reads CASSLNGIGDTQYF. The CDR3, as DNA: TGTGCCAGCAGCTTAAACGGGATCGGAGATACGCAGTATTTT. The chain employs TRBV7-9 and TRBJ2-3; a possible D gene is TRBD2 (5 bases). The germline gives CDR1 SEHNR, CDR2 FQNEAQ (reference sequence). V was pared by 2 bases and J by 5 bases, with 11 bases between. The CDR3 is made up of 14 amino acids. The full variable domain, with the rest looked up from reference TRBV7-9 and TRBJ2-3, is DTGVSQNPRHKITKRGQNVTFRCDPISEHNRLYWYRQTLGQGPEFLTYFQNEAQLEKSRLLSDRFSAERPKGSFSTLEIQRTEQGDSAMYLCASSLNGIGDTQYFGPGTRLTVL.

This clone was seen once. The J gene is TRBJ2-1, the V gene TRBV11-2; 11 bases fit TRBD2. In germline, CDR1 is SGHAT, CDR2 FQNNGV. V shed 1 base and J 4 bases; nucleotides not matched to a gene: 6. This CDR3 region has 17 residues. CDR3 sequence: CASSLVRTSGPYNEQFF. CDR3 nucleotide sequence: TGTGCCAGCAGCTTAGTCAGGACTAGCGGGCCTTACAATGAGCAGTTCTTC. Together with reference TRBV11-2 and TRBJ2-1, the CDR3 gives the full variable domain: EAGVAQSPRYKIIEKRQSVAFWCNPISGHATLYWYQQILGQGPKLLIQFQNNGVVDDSQLPKDRFSAERLKGVDSTLKIQPAKLEDSAVYLCASSLVRTSGPYNEQFFGPGTRLTVL.

The V gene is TRBV27, the J gene TRBJ1-2; the match to TRBD1 covers 9 bases. With 3 bases clipped from V and 3 bases from J, the junction kept 8 bases outside the gene matches. The CDR3 totals 16 residues. CDR1 is MNHEY, CDR2 SMNVEV, per germline (reference sequence). CDR3 nucleotide sequence: TGTGCCAGCAGTTTCCCCGGACAGGGGAAGGACTATGGCTACACCTTC. The encoded protein is CASSFPGQGKDYGYTF.

This chain joins TRBV10-3 and TRBJ2-1; 9 bases line up with TRBD1. The germline V gene encodes CDR1 ENHRY and CDR2 SYGVKD. This CDR3 is built from 14 residues. V dropped 3 bases and J dropped 10; count of bases not matched to a gene: 7. CDR3 region: CAISDGQGLGEQFF. CDR3 DNA sequence: TGTGCCATCAGTGATGGACAGGGGTTAGGGGAGCAGTTCTTC.

The chain employs TRBV18 and TRBJ2-1, with 7 bases identical to TRBD1. The CDR3 length is 17 residues. Germline values: CDR1 KGHSH, CDR2 LQKENI. The J segment lost 1 base and the V segment lost 1 base, leaving 7 bases of the junction unmatched. The CDR3 loop is CASSPLKGQKSYNEQFF. In DNA form, the CDR3 reads TGTGCCAGCTCACCACTTAAGGGACAGAAGTCCTACAATGAGCAGTTCTTC.

V is TRBV5-1 and J is TRBJ1-1; D might be TRBD1 (5 bases). CDR1 and CDR2 (germline): SGHRS, YFSETQ. V lost 0 bases and J lost 5, with 11 bases in between. The CDR3 consists of 14 residues. CDR3 region: CASSLVGGRTEAFF. The CDR3 region has the DNA TGCGCCAGCAGCTTGGTGGGGGGTAGGACTGAAGCTTTCTTT.

V is TRBV9 and J is TRBJ2-2; tentatively, D is TRBD2 (5 bases). The CDR3 is 14 amino acids. Per germline, CDR1 SGDLS and CDR2 YYNGEE. The V and J ends lost 5 bases and 5 bases respectively, with 13 bases between them. In DNA, the CDR3 is TGTGCCAGCAGTGATCTTCGCGGGACCGGGGAGCTGTTTTTT. Translated, it gives CASSDLRGTGELFF.

The V and J genes are TRBV21-1 and TRBJ2-5; TRBD2 reflects the table's D call only, with no check against the DNA. TRBV21-1 counts as a pseudogene. The CDR3 runs to 16 residues. CDR3 sequence reads: CASSKETGTSLETQYF. CDR3 bases: TGTGCCAGCAGCAAAGAGACCGGGACTAGCCTCGAGACCCAGTACTTC.

V is TRBV4-3 and J is TRBJ2-7; tentatively, D is TRBD1 (5 bases). There are 17 residues in the CDR3. V lost 0 bases, J lost 1 base, and 16 bases lay in between. Germline lookup yields CDR1 LGHNA and CDR2 YSLEER. The CDR3 DNA follows: TGCGCCAGCAGCCAAGAGGCAGCAGGGCCGACATCCTACGAGCAGTACTTC. This gives the protein CASSQEAAGPTSYEQYF.

This chain joins TRBV19 and TRBJ2-7, with a tentative D call TRBD2 (6 bases). CDR1 is LNHDA and CDR2 is SQIVND in the germline V gene (reference sequence). The CDR3 sequence is 14 residues long. The V gene lost 4 bases and the J gene lost 6 bases, with 16 bases spanning the gap. The CDR3 loop reads CASSSAGIDSEQYF. The CDR3 DNA reads TGTGCCAGTAGTAGCGCGGGAATCGACTCCGAGCAGTACTTC.

J is TRBJ1-2 and V is TRBV29-1; 9 bases align to TRBD1. CDR3 length equals 13 residues. V trimming: 7 bases; J trimming: 3 bases; junction bases outside the gene matches: 6. In germline, CDR1 is SQVTM, CDR2 ANQGSEA. The CDR3 loop reads CSGRQGEDYGYTF. CDR3 bases: TGCAGCGGTAGACAGGGGGAGGACTATGGCTACACCTTC.

This rearrangement joins TRBV7-2 to TRBJ2-7; TRBD2 aligns across 10 bases. The V gene's germline CDR1 is SGHTA and CDR2 FQGNSA. The CDR3 contains 15 residues. Losses at the gene ends were 2 bases for V and 5 bases for J; bases not matched to a gene: 6. The CDR3 region is CASSLSSGGYDEQYF. CDR3 DNA sequence: TGTGCCAGCAGCTTATCTAGCGGGGGTTATGACGAGCAGTACTTC.

The chain recombines TRBV5-5 with TRBJ1-1; TRBD1 matches at 7 bases. V lost 6 bases and J lost 4; bases outside the gene matches: 12. CDR1 is SGHKS and CDR2 is YYEKEE in the germline V gene (reference sequence). This CDR3 has 15 residues. The CDR3 DNA is TGTGCCAGCAAGTTTAGGGGGCATCAGGGCACTGAAGCTTTCTTT. Translation: CASKFRGHQGTEAFF.

The rearrangement uses TRBV7-8 and TRBJ2-6; TRBD1 is a possible D gene (6 bases). Germline CDR1 reads SGHVS; CDR2 reads FQNEAQ. This CDR3 has 18 amino acids. Between the trimmed V and J ends, which lost 4 bases and 2 bases, there was a span of 18 bases. In DNA, the CDR3 is TGTGCCAGCAGCTCCCAATCACAGGGAATCGCTGGGGCCAACGTCCTGACTTTC. It translates to CASSSQSQGIAGANVLTF.

This chain uses TRBV27 with TRBJ2-1, with D perhaps matching TRBD2 (7 bases). Germline loops: CDR1 MNHEY, CDR2 SMNVEV (reference sequence). The CDR3 contains 15 residues. V was clipped by 5 bases and J by 3 bases, with 14 bases between them. This CDR3 is CASSLGGLYYNEQFF. The CDR3 nucleotides read TGTGCCAGCAGTCTGGGGGGGCTTTACTACAATGAGCAGTTCTTC.

The chain joins TRBV30 to TRBJ2-7; 8 nucleotides line up with TRBD2. The germline CDR1 and CDR2 sequences are GTSNPN and SVGIG (reference sequence). This CDR3 is built from 14 residues. The V segment lost 5 bases and the J segment 5 bases; nucleotides outside the gene matches: 11. The CDR3, as DNA: TGTGCCTGGGGCTACGGGGGGGCAACCAACGAGCAGTACTTC. Protein sequence: CAWGYGGATNEQYF.

The rearrangement joins TRBV5-1 to TRBJ1-5; no definite D call. The CDR3 is 13 amino acids. V gave up 4 bases and J gave up 7 bases, with 12 bases separating them. The germline V gene encodes CDR1 SGHRS and CDR2 YFSETQ. This chain's CDR3 is CASSIRGPQPQHF. In nucleotides, the CDR3 is TGCGCCAGCAGCATCCGCGGGCCCCAGCCCCAGCATTTT.

This clone has just a few counts. This sample also contains other DNA sequences that code for the same CDR3. The V and J genes are TRBV20-1 and TRBJ2-1; maybe TRBD2 (6 bases). The CDR3 sequence is 11 residues long. V was clipped by 5 bases and J by 5 bases, with 7 bases between them. The V gene's germline CDR1 is DFQATT and CDR2 SNEGSKA (reference sequence). CDR3 protein: CSAGGNNEQFF. DNA for the CDR3: TGCAGTGCTGGGGGGAACAATGAGCAGTTCTTC.

V and J are TRBV19 and TRBJ1-3; a weak D match, TRBD1 (6 bases). CDR1 is LNHDA and CDR2 is SQIVND in the germline V gene (reference sequence). V was cut by 5 bases and J by 4 bases, with 9 bases left in between. The length of the CDR3 is 13 residues. CDR3 loop: CASSWGQGNTIYF. The CDR3 DNA reads TGTGCCAGTAGTTGGGGGCAAGGAAACACCATATATTTT.

The rearrangement links TRBV7-2 to TRBJ1-5; 7 nucleotides align to TRBD1. The V gene end was trimmed by 5 bases and the J gene end by 7 bases; junction bases not matched to a gene: 5. The CDR3 length is 13 residues. The germline gives CDR1 SGHTA, CDR2 FQGNSA. CDR3 region: CASSQGGHQPQHF. Here the CDR3 DNA reads TGTGCCAGCAGCCAGGGGGGACACCAGCCCCAGCATTTT.

CDR3: CASAEVMNTEAFF. DNA for the CDR3: TGTGCCAGCGCCGAGGTCATGAACACTGAAGCTTTCTTT. V and J are TRBV6-5 and TRBJ1-1; D is undetermined. The CDR3 runs 13 residues. From germline, CDR1 is MNHEY and CDR2 SVGAGI. V was pared by 8 bases and J by 0 bases, with 10 bases between.

The V call is TRBV4-2, the J call TRBJ2-7, with D tentatively TRBD1 (5 bases). V shed 3 bases and J shed 2 bases, with 11 bases lying between them. CDR3 length equals 14 residues. Germline-derived CDR1 and CDR2 are LGHNA and YNFKEQ. CDR3 sequence (DNA): TGTGCCAGCAGCCAGTCCCCGACAGCCTACGAGCAGTACTTC. Its translation: CASSQSPTAYEQYF.